These 28 T cell receptor beta chains share one sample of origin, sequenced in a study of regulatory T cells in long-lasting Graves disease. The time point is: newly diagnosed GD, antithyroid drugs for less than 3 months. PBMCs provided the RNA from which the TCR library was made. iRepertoire HTBI primers and Arm-PCR of CDR3 regions built TCR beta libraries. TCRdb re-called the multiplex PCR reads through MiXCR, storing one row per CDR3 protein. Of more than 300,000 distinct CDR3 sequences in the sample, about 16% were seen once. These data were also filed under a second study, of T cells in Graves' hyperthyroidism and ophthalmopathy.

The specimen comprised peripheral blood mononuclear cells (PBMCs), sampled at new diagnosis, from a patient treated with antithyroid drugs. Receptor source: a woman aged 18-35 years with Graves disease.

The table lists this clonotype with many counts. J is TRBJ2-7 and V is TRBV20-1, with TRBD1 matching over 7 bases. This CDR3 region has 15 residues. The V and J ends lost 3 bases and 6 bases, in that order; junction bases with no gene match: 14. Germline loops: CDR1 DFQATT, CDR2 SNEGSKA (reference sequence). Here the CDR3 DNA reads TGCAGTGCTAGGCCGCCACAGGGGCCGACTGTCGAGCAGTACTTC. Translating it yields CSARPPQGPTVEQYF.

This clonotype has at least ten counts. The chain combines TRBV5-1 with TRBJ2-7; possibly TRBD2 for D (6 bases). CDR1 and CDR2 (germline): SGHRS, YFSETQ. Trimming shortened V by 0 bases and J by 4 bases, and 14 bases separated the two germline ends. This CDR3 is 15 amino acids long. The chain's CDR3 is CASSLEFGAGYEQYF. In DNA form, the CDR3 reads TGCGCCAGCAGCTTGGAGTTCGGGGCGGGGTACGAGCAGTACTTC.

This clonotype appeared many times. The genes are TRBV5-1 and TRBJ1-1; 7 bases align to TRBD1. CDR3 length equals 15 residues. The junction had 9 bases not matched to a gene; V was cut back by 4 bases and J by 3 bases. The germline V gene encodes CDR1 SGHRS and CDR2 YFSETQ. The CDR3 protein is CASSRLQGSDTEAFF. The DNA of the CDR3 is TGCGCCAGCAGCCGATTACAGGGGTCGGACACTGAAGCTTTCTTT.

This clonotype has a handful of counts. The chain employs TRBV29-1 and TRBJ1-3; D may be TRBD1 (6 bases). Trimming shortened V by 4 bases and J by 0 bases, and 10 bases separated the two germline ends. CDR1 is SQVTM and CDR2 is ANQGSEA in the germline V gene. There are 14 residues in the CDR3. This CDR3 reads CSVVPTGSGNTIYF. The CDR3 DNA reads TGCAGCGTTGTTCCGACAGGCTCTGGAAACACCATATATTTT. The entire variable domain, with the rest obtained from reference TRBV29-1 and TRBJ1-3, is as follows: SAVISQKPSRDICQRGTSLTIQCQVDSQVTMMFWYRQQPGQSLTLIATANQGSEATYESGFVIDKFPISRPNLTFSTLTVSNMSPEDSSIYLCSVVPTGSGNTIYFGEGSWLTVV.

This clonotype was seen repeatedly, ten times or more. This chain joins TRBV7-2 and TRBJ2-1; TRBD2 matches 12 bases. V was clipped by 5 bases and J by 4 bases; unmatched bases: 6. The CDR3 sequence is 16 residues long. Germline V CDR1 and CDR2: SGHTA, FQGNSA. The CDR3 sequence is CASSRLAGAGYNEQFF. In nucleotides, the CDR3 is TGTGCCAGCAGCCGACTAGCGGGAGCAGGGTACAATGAGCAGTTCTTC.

This clonotype occurred many times. CDR3 bases: TGTGCCAGCAGCTTGACCAGGGCGGGGGCTGAAGCTTTCTTT. Translating it yields CASSLTRAGAEAFF. The chain combines TRBV5-5 with TRBJ1-1, with D possibly TRBD1 on 5 matching bases. CDR3 length: 14 residues. V was trimmed by 1 base and J by 6 bases, leaving 13 bases between them. Germline lookup yields CDR1 SGHKS and CDR2 YYEKEE (reference sequence).

J is TRBJ1-2 and V is TRBV11-2; no firm D call. Between the trimmed V and J ends, which lost 1 base and 6 bases, there was a span of 12 bases. The CDR3 is 14 amino acids. Germline values: CDR1 SGHAT, CDR2 FQNNGV. The CDR3 region is CASSLATGIDGYTF. The CDR3 DNA reads as TGTGCCAGCAGCTTAGCAACGGGGATCGATGGCTACACCTTC.

The V and J genes are TRBV7-6 and TRBJ2-3; 12 bases map to TRBD2. This CDR3 is 19 amino acids long. Germline V gives CDR1 SGHVS, CDR2 FNYEAQ. The V gene end was trimmed by 1 base and the J gene end by 2 bases; junction bases not matched to a gene: 10. This chain's CDR3 is CASSLVSLAGGPVTDTQYF. DNA of the CDR3: TGTGCCAGCAGCTTAGTGAGTCTAGCGGGGGGGCCAGTCACAGATACGCAGTATTTT. Supplemented by reference TRBV7-6 and TRBJ2-3, the full variable domain reads GAGVSQSPRYKVTKRGQDVALRCDPISGHVSLYWYRQALGQGPEFLTYFNYEAQQDKSGLPNDRFSAERPEGSISTLTIQRTEQRDSAMYRCASSLVSLAGGPVTDTQYFGPGTRLTVL.

This clonotype was observed at least ten times. The CDR3 region is CASSSSTGNEQFF. In nucleotides, the CDR3 is TGTGCCAGCAGCAGCTCGACAGGCAATGAGCAGTTCTTC. The V gene is TRBV7-3, the J gene TRBJ2-1; weak D call: TRBD1 (6 bases). Trimming removed 5 bases at V and 6 bases at J, with 11 bases between. The length of the CDR3 is 13 residues. Germline CDR1 reads SGHTA; CDR2 reads FQGTGA.

Only a few counts were recorded for this clonotype. The gene calls are TRBV19 and TRBJ1-1; 7 bases are a match to TRBD1. Losses at the gene ends were 3 bases for V and 4 bases for J; bases not matched to a gene: 11. CDR3 length equals 16 residues. Germline V CDR1 and CDR2: LNHDA, SQIVND (reference sequence). CDR3 amino acids: CASSMGNRGRGTEAFF. The CDR3 DNA reads TGTGCCAGTAGTATGGGTAACAGGGGCAGGGGCACTGAAGCTTTCTTT. Full variable domain (remainder filled in from reference TRBV19 and TRBJ1-1): DGGITQSPKYLFRKEGQNVTLSCEQNLNHDAMYWYRQDPGQGLRLIYYSQIVNDFQKGDIAEGYSVSREKKESFPLTVTSAQKNPTAFYLCASSMGNRGRGTEAFFGQGTRLTVV.

This clonotype was counted at least ten times. The V gene is TRBV7-3, the J gene TRBJ1-1, with D unclear. V gave up 6 bases and J gave up 4 bases, with 12 bases separating them. Germline lookup yields CDR1 SGHTA and CDR2 FQGTGA. This CDR3 has 13 residues. CDR3 in amino acids: CASRLGSGTEAFF. In DNA form, the CDR3 reads TGTGCCAGCAGGCTAGGGTCGGGCACTGAAGCTTTCTTT.

This clonotype was recorded at least ten times. The J gene is TRBJ2-1, the V gene TRBV2; perhaps TRBD2 as D (5 bases). The CDR3 loop spans 14 amino acids. CDR1 is SNHLY and CDR2 is FYNNEI in the germline V gene. Deletions cut 3 bases from V and 8 bases from J, with 14 bases between. The CDR3: CASSDTGRSDEQFF. CDR3 coding DNA: TGTGCCAGCAGTGATACGGGAAGGAGCGATGAGCAGTTCTTC.

CDR3 nucleotide sequence: TGTGCCAGCAGCTCCCATTCGGTGGTGGCGAACACCGGGGAGCTGTTTTTT. As protein: CASSSHSVVANTGELFF. The J gene is TRBJ2-2, the V gene TRBV7-9, with no clear D. The germline V and J ends were trimmed by 4 bases and 0 bases, with 15 bases remaining between them. The length of the CDR3 is 17 residues. Germline V CDR1 and CDR2: SEHNR, FQNEAQ (reference sequence).

This clonotype occurred many times. The chain recombines TRBV28 with TRBJ2-7, with 8 positions matching TRBD2. CDR3 length equals 15 residues. With 6 bases clipped from V and 3 bases from J, the junction kept 10 bases outside the gene matches. Germline V lookup: CDR1 MDHEN, CDR2 SYDVKM. Written as DNA, the CDR3 is TGTGCCAGCAGACCGGGGGGGTTAGAAAACTACGAGCAGTACTTC. This sequence encodes CASRPGGLENYEQYF.

This clonotype occurred many times. J is TRBJ2-7 and V is TRBV30, with D perhaps matching TRBD1 (6 bases). The germline CDR1 and CDR2 sequences are GTSNPN and SVGIG (reference sequence). Trimming pared 3 bases from V and 7 bases from J, leaving 13 bases between. The CDR3 totals 12 residues. Here the CDR3 reads CAWSGQSWEQYF. The CDR3 nucleotides are TGTGCCTGGAGCGGACAGTCCTGGGAGCAGTACTTC.

This clonotype came up many times. The chain joins TRBV7-6 to TRBJ1-1, with D unresolved. The V gene lost 1 base and the J gene lost 1 base, with 10 bases spanning the gap. The CDR3 is 15 amino acids. CDR1 is SGHVS and CDR2 is FNYEAQ in the germline V gene. The CDR3 region is CASSLGARTNTEAFF. As DNA, the CDR3 is TGTGCCAGCAGCTTAGGGGCCAGGACGAACACTGAAGCTTTCTTT.

V and J are TRBV6-1 and TRBJ2-2, with 7 bases lining up with TRBD2. Germline CDR1 and CDR2: MNHNS and SASEGT. CDR3 size: 13 residues. With V trimmed by 6 bases and J by 4 bases, 2 bases remained unmatched. CDR3 DNA: TGTGCCAGCAGGACGGGGGGCACCGGGGAGCTGTTTTTT. Its protein product is CASRTGGTGELFF.

At least ten counts were recorded for this clonotype. This chain links TRBV6-2 or TRBV6-3 with TRBJ2-4; D is perhaps TRBD1 (5 bases). Germline V gene lookup returns CDR1 MNHEY and CDR2 SVGEGT. The CDR3 length is 15 residues. Trimming pared 5 bases from V and 5 bases from J, leaving 16 bases between. This CDR3 reads CASSVTDLGQNIQYF. In DNA, the CDR3 is TGTGCCAGCAGTGTGACAGACCTGGGTCAAAACATTCAGTACTTC.

This clonotype was observed at least ten times. The CDR3 here is CASREQVNTGELFF. DNA of the CDR3: TGTGCCTCACGAGAACAGGTGAACACCGGGGAGCTGTTTTTT. This chain connects TRBV2 to TRBJ2-2, with D maybe TRBD1 (5 bases). The CDR3 contains 14 residues. V gave up 11 bases and J gave up 1 base, with 14 bases separating them. The V gene's germline CDR1 is SNHLY and CDR2 FYNNEI.

This chain joins TRBV6-1 and TRBJ1-6; 7 nucleotides line up with TRBD1. This CDR3 has 16 amino acids. With V trimmed by 2 bases and J by 6 bases, 7 bases remained unmatched. Germline V CDR1 and CDR2: MNHNS, SASEGT. The CDR3 nucleotides read TGTGCCAGCAGTGAATTCAGGAGGGGGCCTAATTCACCCCTCCACTTT. It yields the protein CASSEFRRGPNSPLHF.

The V call is TRBV2, the J call TRBJ2-3, with D possibly being TRBD1 or TRBD2 (7 bases each). With 7 bases removed from V and 3 bases from J, the gap between germline ends came to 20 bases. CDR1 is SNHLY, CDR2 FYNNEI, per germline. CDR3 length: 16 residues. The CDR3 here is CASIYYPRGGTDTQYF. The CDR3 nucleotides are TGTGCCAGCATTTACTACCCCAGGGGGGGGACAGATACGCAGTATTTT.

This clonotype was seen repeatedly, ten times or more. This chain uses TRBV2 with TRBJ1-2; no clear D gene. Looked up from germline, CDR1 is SNHLY and CDR2 is FYNNEI. This CDR3 contains 11 residues. Trimming shortened V by 3 bases and J by 8 bases, and 7 bases separated the two germline ends. Here the CDR3 DNA reads TGTGCCAGCAGTGATAGAGCGGGCTACACCTTC. This sequence encodes CASSDRAGYTF.

This clonotype was detected ten times or more. V and J are TRBV28 and TRBJ1-2; D is ambiguous. Germline V gives CDR1 MDHEN, CDR2 SYDVKM. Trimming cost V 3 bases and J 4 bases, with 15 bases left between them. CDR3 size: 15 residues. The CDR3 region has the DNA TGTGCCAGCAGTTTTTCGGGTCCCCCGGCCTATGGCTACACCTTC. Residues: CASSFSGPPAYGYTF.

The rearrangement uses TRBV5-1 and TRBJ1-3, with 7 bases that match TRBD1. The CDR3 contains 16 residues. Germline trimming cut 4 bases from V and 0 bases from J; bases unmatched to any gene: 7. Germline CDR1 SGHRS, CDR2 YFSETQ. As DNA, the CDR3 is TGCGCCAGCAGCCGTGGGGACAGAGGCTCTGGAAACACCATATATTTT. Its protein product is CASSRGDRGSGNTIYF.

This clonotype showed up many times. The V and J genes are TRBV6-1 and TRBJ2-7; D unresolved. The germline gives CDR1 MNHNS, CDR2 SASEGT. The CDR3 spans 11 residues. V was pared by 10 bases and J by 2 bases, with 9 bases between. The CDR3 is CATHPTYEQYF. The CDR3 DNA follows: TGTGCCACACATCCCACCTACGAGCAGTACTTC.

This clonotype has ten or more counts. The chain uses TRBV3-1 and TRBJ2-7, with 10 nucleotides matching TRBD2. The V gene end was trimmed by 4 bases and the J gene end by 3 bases; junction bases not matched to a gene: 3. CDR3 size: 14 residues. Germline V gene data show CDR1 as LGHDT and CDR2 as YNNKEL (reference sequence). The chain's CDR3 is CASSRGLAVYEQYF. CDR3 sequence (DNA): TGTGCCAGCAGCCGCGGACTAGCGGTCTACGAGCAGTACTTC.

The sample holds one count of this clonotype. A much larger clone differs by one base, so this may be a read error. The CDR3 coding sequence is TGTGCCAGCAGTGGACAGGGAACTGGGGCCAACGCCCTGACTTTC. This gives the protein CASSGQGTGANALTF. This sequence joins TRBV6-2 or TRBV6-3 and TRBJ2-6; 8 bases agree with TRBD1. The CDR3 totals 15 residues. Germline assignment: CDR1 MNHEY and CDR2 SVGEGT.

In its sample, this clonotype was seen a few times. CDR3 in amino acids: CASSKGEGVTGELFF. The CDR3 DNA follows: TGTGCCAGCAGCAAAGGGGAAGGAGTCACCGGGGAGCTGTTTTTT. The rearrangement joins TRBV13 to TRBJ2-2; D is perhaps TRBD1 (5 bases). Germline loops: CDR1 PRHDT, CDR2 FYEKMQ (reference sequence). The CDR3 length is 15 residues. The ends were cut back, 5 bases at V and 4 bases at J, with 14 bases in the middle.